Below are 29 T cell receptor beta chains sequenced from a single sample in a study of blood T cell repertoires in COVID-19. Libraries were prepared by immunoSEQ multiplex PCR; TCRdb keeps only in-frame clonotypes and omits some of them. Of around 94,000 clones in the sample, around 84% were seen once. The sample was peripheral blood. These receptors were taken from a middle-aged man with active or convalescent COVID-19.

The gene calls are TRBV2 and TRBJ1-2, with D possibly being TRBD1 (5 bases). The CDR3 consists of 13 residues. Deletions cut 5 bases from V and 8 bases from J, with 15 bases between. The germline CDR1 and CDR2 sequences are SNHLY and FYNNEI. The CDR3 coding sequence is TGTGCCAGCAGTTCTGACAGCATGGGAGGCTACACCTTC. Translation gives CASSSDSMGGYTF. The full variable domain, its missing parts supplied by reference TRBV2 and TRBJ1-2, is EPEVTQTPSHQVTQMGQEVILRCVPISNHLYFYWYRQILGQKVEFLVSFYNNEISEKSEIFDDQFSVERPDGSNFTLKIRSTKLEDSAMYFCASSSDSMGGYTFGSGTRLTVV.

The rearrangement joins TRBV28 to TRBJ1-5, with 10 bases identical to TRBD1. The CDR3 has 16 residues. Unmatched junction bases numbered 6, after V lost 4 bases and J lost 3 bases. The germline gives CDR1 MDHEN, CDR2 SYDVKM. CDR3 nucleotides: TGTGCCAGCAGTTCCGGGACAGGGGCGAACAATCAGCCCCAGCATTTT. Protein sequence: CASSSGTGANNQPQHF.

This rearrangement joins TRBV6-5 to TRBJ1-2, with 7 nucleotides matching TRBD1. CDR1 and CDR2 (germline): MNHEY, SVGAGI. CDR3 length: 13 amino acids. J gave up 3 bases and V 5 bases, and 3 bases lay outside the gene matches. CDR3 protein: CASSKGADYGYTF. DNA of the CDR3: TGTGCCAGCAGTAAGGGGGCAGACTATGGCTACACCTTC.

The rearrangement uses TRBV7-2 and TRBJ2-7; 10 nucleotides line up with TRBD2. V gave up 3 bases and J gave up 3 bases; unmatched junction bases: 5. The CDR3 consists of 15 residues. In germline, CDR1 is SGHTA, CDR2 FQGNSA. CDR3 loop: CASSFIAGGGYEQYF. CDR3 nucleotides: TGTGCCAGCAGCTTCATAGCGGGGGGAGGCTACGAGCAGTACTTC.

This clone came up a few times. The chain links TRBV28 to TRBJ1-6; tentative D call: TRBD1 (5 bases). This CDR3 region has 14 residues. CDR1 and CDR2 (germline): MDHEN, SYDVKM. With 6 bases removed from V and 7 bases from J, the gap between germline ends came to 13 bases. This chain's CDR3 is CASRGLKTNSPLHF. CDR3 DNA sequence: TGTGCCAGCAGGGGACTCAAGACCAATTCACCCCTCCACTTT.

V and J are TRBV28 and TRBJ1-4; 7 positions match TRBD1. The ends lost 8 bases at V and 5 bases at J; junction bases unmatched: 5. The germline gives CDR1 MDHEN, CDR2 SYDVKM. The CDR3 consists of 13 residues. DNA of the CDR3: TGTGCCAGCCAACAGGGGATGAATGAAAAACTGTTTTTT. This encodes CASQQGMNEKLFF.

The V and J genes are TRBV10-2 and TRBJ1-3; a possible D gene is TRBD1 (5 bases). Germline values: CDR1 WSHSY, CDR2 SAAADI. V shed 4 bases and J shed 2 bases, with 9 bases lying between them. There are 14 residues in the CDR3. CDR3 sequence: CASSASTAGNTIYF. DNA for the CDR3: TGCGCCAGCAGTGCGTCGACAGCTGGAAACACCATATATTTT.

J is TRBJ2-2 and V is TRBV10-1, with 7 bases identical to TRBD1. Germline values: CDR1 WNHNN, CDR2 SYGVQD (reference sequence). The CDR3 contains 15 residues. J gave up 4 bases and V 5 bases, and 7 bases lay outside the gene matches. The CDR3 DNA follows: TGCGCCAGCAGTCGGGACAGCCCGGCCACCGGGGAGCTGTTTTTT. This encodes CASSRDSPATGELFF.

This clone has just one count. The genes are TRBV5-6 and TRBJ1-2; 7 positions agree with TRBD1. V gave up 5 bases and J gave up 7 bases; unmatched junction bases: 5. Germline V gene sequence: CDR1 SGHDT, CDR2 YYEEEE. CDR3 length: 12 residues. CDR3 nucleotide sequence: TGTGCCAGCAGATGGACAGGCGGTGGCTACACCTTC. Protein product: CASRWTGGGYTF.

The V gene is TRBV2, the J gene TRBJ1-2; D gene unclear. Germline V gene sequence: CDR1 SNHLY, CDR2 FYNNEI. The CDR3 spans 11 residues. V was pared by 8 bases and J by 1 base, with 5 bases between. DNA for the CDR3: TGTGCCAGCGGCGGTAACTATGGCTACACCTTC. Translation: CASGGNYGYTF.

This sequence joins TRBV10-3 and TRBJ1-1; D possibly corresponds to TRBD1 (6 bases). The CDR3 covers 13 residues. Germline CDR1 ENHRY, CDR2 SYGVKD. Between the trimmed V and J ends, which lost 5 bases and 1 base, there was a span of 8 bases. CDR3 nucleotide sequence: TGTGCCATCAGTAAGGACAGGAACACTGAAGCTTTCTTT. This codes for CAISKDRNTEAFF.

The V gene is TRBV19, the J gene TRBJ1-3; TRBD1 agrees at 10 bases. V lost 4 bases and J lost 8; bases outside the gene matches: 8. CDR3 length: 15 residues. CDR1 and CDR2 from the germline V gene are LNHDA and SQIVND (reference sequence). CDR3 in DNA: TGTGCCAGTAGTAGAGGGGACAGGGGATTGGACACCATATATTTT. Protein: CASSRGDRGLDTIYF. Together with reference TRBV19 and TRBJ1-3, the CDR3 gives the full variable domain: DGGITQSPKYLFRKEGQNVTLSCEQNLNHDAMYWYRQDPGQGLRLIYYSQIVNDFQKGDIAEGYSVSREKKESFPLTVTSAQKNPTAFYLCASSRGDRGLDTIYFGEGSWLTVV.

This sequence joins TRBV6-6 and TRBJ1-5; D call uncertain. Germline V lookup: CDR1 MNHNY, CDR2 SVGAGI (reference sequence). The ends were cut back, 8 bases at V and 8 bases at J, with 22 bases in the middle. CDR3 length equals 15 residues. CDR3 DNA: TGTGCCAGCTCCCCGGGGAACGGTCGATGGGAGCCCCAGCATTTT. It specifies CASSPGNGRWEPQHF.

The sample holds a few counts of this clone. The chain is built from TRBV6-1 and TRBJ1-4; TRBD1 might be the D (5 bases). Germline V gene lookup returns CDR1 MNHNS and CDR2 SASEGT. The V end was cut by 3 bases, the J end by 8 bases, with 10 bases between. CDR3 length: 13 residues. The chain's CDR3 is CASSDRGVEKLFF. In DNA, the CDR3 is TGTGCCAGCAGTGATCGGGGGGTGGAAAAACTGTTTTTT.

CDR3 region: CASNPGSLSNDYTF. The CDR3 nucleotides are TGCGCCAGCAACCCCGGGTCTCTATCCAATGACTACACCTTC. The V and J genes are TRBV5-1 and TRBJ1-2; D call uncertain. The CDR3 spans 14 residues. Germline-derived CDR1 and CDR2 are SGHRS and YFSETQ. V was clipped by 6 bases and J by 10 bases, with 22 bases between them.

The chain recombines TRBV4-1 with TRBJ1-5; weak D call: TRBD1 (6 bases). CDR3 length equals 14 residues. The germline gives CDR1 MGHRA, CDR2 YSYEKL. V lost 3 bases, J lost 3 bases, and 9 bases lay in between. DNA of the CDR3: TGCGCCAGCAGCCAGGCAGGGGACAATCAGCCCCAGCATTTT. It encodes CASSQAGDNQPQHF.

The chain recombines TRBV6-5 with TRBJ1-6; no firm D call. V was trimmed by 2 bases and J by 5 bases, leaving 4 bases between them. This CDR3 region has 13 residues. The V gene's germline CDR1 is MNHEY and CDR2 SVGAGI. CDR3 region: CASSYLNNSPLHF. Written as DNA, the CDR3 is TGTGCCAGCAGTTACCTAAATAATTCACCCCTCCACTTT.

This chain uses TRBV28 with TRBJ1-1; 10 bases agree with TRBD1. With 2 bases clipped from V and 6 bases from J, the junction kept 0 bases outside the gene matches. The CDR3 length is 13 residues. Per the germline V gene, CDR1 is MDHEN and CDR2 is SYDVKM. CDR3 sequence: CASSLGTGAEAFF. CDR3 bases: TGTGCCAGCAGTTTAGGGACAGGGGCTGAAGCTTTCTTT. The whole variable domain, remainder taken from reference TRBV28 and TRBJ1-1, is DVKVTQSSRYLVKRTGEKVFLECVQDMDHENMFWYRQDPGLGLRLIYFSYDVKMKEKGDIPEGYSVSREKKERFSLILESASTNQTSMYLCASSLGTGAEAFFGQGTRLTVV.

The chain's CDR3 is CASSSGAGANVLTF. For the CDR3, the DNA is TGTGCCAGCTCTTCCGGGGCTGGGGCCAACGTCCTGACTTTC. The J gene is TRBJ2-6, the V gene TRBV2; weak D call: TRBD2 (5 bases). This CDR3 spans 14 amino acids. Trimming cost V 8 bases and J 2 bases, with 10 bases left between them. Germline CDR1 and CDR2: SNHLY and FYNNEI.

The chain uses TRBV23-1 and TRBJ2-7; D is perhaps TRBD1 (6 bases). TRBV23-1 is assigned to the ORF class and has an uncertain function. Trimming left V 2 bases short and J 2 bases short, with 19 bases between. This CDR3 comprises 17 residues. Written as DNA, the CDR3 is TGCGCCAGCAGTCAAACCCGAACAGGGAAGGCGCCCTACGAGCAGTACGTC. Its translation is CASSQTRTGKAPYEQYV.

The chain uses TRBV19 and TRBJ1-6, with TRBD1 identical over 7 bases. The CDR3 contains 15 residues. The V and J ends lost 7 bases and 8 bases, in that order; junction bases with no gene match: 11. Per the germline V gene, CDR1 is LNHDA and CDR2 is SQIVND (reference sequence). CDR3 loop: CASTPGGSLHSPLHF. The DNA of the CDR3 is TGTGCCAGTACCCCAGGGGGGTCGCTGCATTCACCCCTCCACTTT.

The chain has TRBV7-2 and TRBJ2-3, with a possible D match to TRBD1 (5 bases). Germline CDR1 and CDR2: SGHTA and FQGNSA. V gave up 1 base and J gave up 4 bases, with 12 bases separating them. The CDR3 has 15 residues. The chain's CDR3 is CASSLGGLAADTQYF. The CDR3 DNA sequence: TGTGCCAGCAGCTTAGGGGGCTTAGCTGCAGATACGCAGTATTTT.

V gene TRBV5-1 combines with J gene TRBJ1-5; weak D call: TRBD1 (5 bases). Trimming left V 2 bases short and J 3 bases short, with 12 bases between. CDR1 is SGHRS and CDR2 is YFSETQ in the germline V gene. The length of the CDR3 is 15 residues. CDR3 in amino acids: CASSFGGESNQPQHF. The CDR3 region has the DNA TGCGCCAGCAGCTTCGGGGGAGAATCCAATCAGCCCCAGCATTTT.

This chain links TRBV4-3 with TRBJ1-4; 9 nucleotides match TRBD1. The V segment lost 3 bases and the J segment 7 bases; nucleotides outside the gene matches: 9. This CDR3 has 16 residues. Germline V lookup: CDR1 LGHNA, CDR2 YSLEER. DNA of the CDR3: TGCGCCAGCAGCCAGGCCTCCGGGACAGGGCGTGAAAAACTGTTTTTT. This encodes CASSQASGTGREKLFF.

This clone was seen a single time. This chain joins TRBV25-1 and TRBJ2-2, with D perhaps matching TRBD1 (5 bases). The CDR3 covers 12 residues. V lost 4 bases, J lost 7 bases, and 7 bases lay in between. The germline CDR1 and CDR2 sequences are MGHDK and SYGVNS. The CDR3 loop reads CASSVGVGELFF. CDR3 nucleotides: TGTGCCAGCAGTGTAGGGGTCGGGGAGCTGTTTTTT.

The chain joins TRBV28 to TRBJ2-4, with D possibly being TRBD2 (5 bases). V was pared by 5 bases and J by 6 bases, with 8 bases between. This CDR3 spans 12 amino acids. Germline CDR1 MDHEN, CDR2 SYDVKM. The CDR3 DNA reads as TGTGCCAGCAGTCGGGGTGGAAACATTCAGTACTTC. Translated: CASSRGGNIQYF.

The V gene is TRBV20-1, the J gene TRBJ2-7; D remains ambiguous. The CDR3 covers 11 residues. V lost 6 bases and J 2 bases, leaving 8 bases between the germline ends. CDR1 and CDR2 from the germline V gene are DFQATT and SNEGSKA (reference sequence). CDR3 DNA: TGCAGTGCCCCATCCCCCTACGAGCAGTACTTC. Its translation: CSAPSPYEQYF.

This clone was observed a few times. The chain recombines TRBV19 with TRBJ1-3; D may be TRBD1 (6 bases). CDR3 length: 16 amino acids. V shed 5 bases and J shed 4 bases, with 18 bases lying between them. Germline V gives CDR1 LNHDA, CDR2 SQIVND (reference sequence). The CDR3 DNA follows: TGTGCCAGTAGTCAACCGCCTACAGGGATCGGAAACACCATATATTTT. Protein product: CASSQPPTGIGNTIYF.

This chain connects TRBV19 to TRBJ2-5; possible D gene TRBD1, 6 bases. CDR1 and CDR2 from the germline V gene are LNHDA and SQIVND (reference sequence). V was shortened by 6 bases and J by 1 base, with 21 bases between the two germline ends. This CDR3 contains 17 residues. CDR3 residues: CASSQLQGPPTQETQYF. CDR3 DNA sequence: TGTGCCAGTAGCCAACTACAGGGTCCCCCCACCCAAGAGACCCAGTACTTC.